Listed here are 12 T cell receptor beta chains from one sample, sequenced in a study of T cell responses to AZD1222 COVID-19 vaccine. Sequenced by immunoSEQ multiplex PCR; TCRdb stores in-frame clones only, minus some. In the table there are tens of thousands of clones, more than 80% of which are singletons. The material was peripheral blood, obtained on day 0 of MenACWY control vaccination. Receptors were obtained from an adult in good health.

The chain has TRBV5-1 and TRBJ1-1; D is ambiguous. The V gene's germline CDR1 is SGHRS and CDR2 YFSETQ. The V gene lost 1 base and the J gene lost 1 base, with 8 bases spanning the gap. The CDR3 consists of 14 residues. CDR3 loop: CASSLTVGNTEAFF. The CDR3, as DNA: TGCGCCAGCAGCTTGACGGTGGGGAACACTGAAGCTTTCTTT.

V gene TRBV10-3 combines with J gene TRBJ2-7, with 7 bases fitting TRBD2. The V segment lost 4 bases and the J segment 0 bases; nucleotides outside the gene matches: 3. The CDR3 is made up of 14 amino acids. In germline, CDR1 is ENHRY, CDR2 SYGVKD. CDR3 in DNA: TGTGCCATCAGTGCCGGCGGGAGCTCCTACGAGCAGTACTTC. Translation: CAISAGGSSYEQYF.

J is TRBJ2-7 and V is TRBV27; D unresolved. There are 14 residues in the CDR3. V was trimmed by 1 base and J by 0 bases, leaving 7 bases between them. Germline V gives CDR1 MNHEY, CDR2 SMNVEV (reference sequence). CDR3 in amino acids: CASSLFVSSYEQYF. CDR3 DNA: TGTGCCAGCAGTTTATTCGTGAGCTCCTACGAGCAGTACTTC.

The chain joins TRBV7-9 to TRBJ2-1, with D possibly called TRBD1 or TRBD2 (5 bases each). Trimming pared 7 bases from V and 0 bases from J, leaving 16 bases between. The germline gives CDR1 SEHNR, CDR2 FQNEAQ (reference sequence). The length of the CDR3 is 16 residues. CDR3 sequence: CASTGHKGSSYNEQFF. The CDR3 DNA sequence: TGTGCCAGCACGGGCCACAAGGGGAGCTCCTACAATGAGCAGTTCTTC.

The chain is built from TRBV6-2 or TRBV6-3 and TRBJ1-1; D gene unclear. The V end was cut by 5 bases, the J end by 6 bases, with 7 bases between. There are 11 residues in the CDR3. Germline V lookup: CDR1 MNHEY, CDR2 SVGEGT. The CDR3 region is CASSRGAEAFF. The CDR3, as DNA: TGTGCCAGCAGTCGGGGAGCTGAAGCTTTCTTT.

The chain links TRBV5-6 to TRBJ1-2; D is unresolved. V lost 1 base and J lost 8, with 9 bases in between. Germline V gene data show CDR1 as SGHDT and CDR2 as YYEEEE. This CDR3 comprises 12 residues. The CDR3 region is CASSLPSGGYTF. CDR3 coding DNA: TGTGCCAGCAGCTTGCCCTCCGGGGGCTACACCTTC.

CDR3 nucleotides: TGTGCCAGTAGTGGCGCTCAAGGACAGAGCTCCTACGAGCAGTACTTC. Translating it yields CASSGAQGQSSYEQYF. This chain connects TRBV19 to TRBJ2-7, with a weak D call TRBD1 (6 bases). The CDR3 spans 16 residues. The germline V gene has CDR1 LNHDA and CDR2 SQIVND (reference sequence). V lost 5 bases, J lost 0 bases, and 17 bases lay in between.

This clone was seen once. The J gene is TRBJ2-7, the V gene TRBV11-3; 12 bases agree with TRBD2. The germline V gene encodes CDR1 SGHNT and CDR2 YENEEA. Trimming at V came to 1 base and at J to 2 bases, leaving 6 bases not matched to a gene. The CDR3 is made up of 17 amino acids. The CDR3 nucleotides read TGTGCCAGCAGCTTAGGACTAGCGGGAGTTCACACCTACGAGCAGTACTTC. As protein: CASSLGLAGVHTYEQYF. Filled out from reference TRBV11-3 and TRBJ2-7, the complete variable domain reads EAGVVQSPRYKIIEKKQPVAFWCNPISGHNTLYWYLQNLGQGPELLIRYENEEAVDDSQLPKDRFSAERLKGVDSTLKIQPAELGDSAVYLCASSLGLAGVHTYEQYFGPGTRLTVT.

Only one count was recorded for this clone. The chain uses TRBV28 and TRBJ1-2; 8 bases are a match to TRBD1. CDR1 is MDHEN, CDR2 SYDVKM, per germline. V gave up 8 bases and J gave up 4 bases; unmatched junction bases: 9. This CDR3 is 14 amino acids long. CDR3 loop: CASDLGTGPYGYTF. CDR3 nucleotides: TGTGCCAGCGACCTGGGGACAGGTCCCTATGGCTACACCTTC.

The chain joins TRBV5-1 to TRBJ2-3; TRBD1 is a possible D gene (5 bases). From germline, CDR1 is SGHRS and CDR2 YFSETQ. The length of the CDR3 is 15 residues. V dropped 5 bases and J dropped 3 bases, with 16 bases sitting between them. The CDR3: CASRGERGPTDTQYF. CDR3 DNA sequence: TGCGCCAGCAGGGGTGAAAGGGGCCCAACAGATACGCAGTATTTT.

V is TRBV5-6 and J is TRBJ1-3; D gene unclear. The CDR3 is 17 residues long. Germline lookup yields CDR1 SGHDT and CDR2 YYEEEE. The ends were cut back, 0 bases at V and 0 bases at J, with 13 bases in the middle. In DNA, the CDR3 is TGTGCCAGCAGCTTGGTTGGTAGGTCCCTCTCTGGAAACACCATATATTTT. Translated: CASSLVGRSLSGNTIYF.

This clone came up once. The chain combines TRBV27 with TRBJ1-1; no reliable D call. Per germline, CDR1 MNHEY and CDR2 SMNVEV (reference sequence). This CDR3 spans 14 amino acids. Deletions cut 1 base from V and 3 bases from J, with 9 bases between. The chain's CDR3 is CASSLYGEYTEAFF. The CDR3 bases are TGTGCCAGCAGTTTATACGGGGAATACACTGAAGCTTTCTTT.